The 20 T cell receptor beta chains below were found in one sample sequenced in a study of tumor-infiltrating lymphocytes in primary liver carcinoma (dated by TCRdb to about 2017). For sequencing, an Illumina HiSeq 2500 was employed. TCRbeta-specific cDNA was reverse-transcribed from 500 ng total RNA using a constant-region primer and ProtoScript II reverse transcriptase. Construction of the TCRbeta libraries relied on three nested rounds of multiplex PCR, following a slightly modified ARM-PCR procedure. The first two PCR rounds used multiplex TRBV1-TRBV30 forward primers with a Cbeta reverse primer, each for approximately 10 cycles. The public reads were run again by TCRdb, first through fastp at Q25 and then through MiXCR, and only productive beta chains were kept. Rows matching on CDR3 protein sequence are summarized as one entry with the most common DNA and genes. Within this sample are approximately 80,000 distinct CDR3 sequences, with roughly 69% of them counted one time only. The top ten constitute about 28% of the sample.

Without any cell sorting, total RNA and DNA were co-extracted from about 20-30 mg of bulk tissue using the AllPrep DNA/RNA mini kit. Material: tumor-adjacent normal liver tissue. These receptors were taken from a man aged 35 to 55 with primary liver carcinoma and hepatitis B virus infection.

Comments on this clonotype: A read error may produce the germline difference seen at one junction end. The J gene is TRBJ2-2, the V gene TRBV11-3; the match to TRBD1 covers 7 bases. CDR1 and CDR2 from the germline V gene are SGHNT and YENEEA. The length of the CDR3 is 15 residues. In DNA form, the CDR3 reads TGTGACAGCAGCCATAGGGGGCCAAACACCGGGGAGATGTTTTTT. This translates into CDSSHRGPNTGEMFF.

The chain combines TRBV30 with TRBJ1-5, with D unresolved. The CDR3 has 15 amino acids. The V and J ends lost 5 bases and 2 bases respectively, with 16 bases between them. Germline CDR1 is GTSNPN and CDR2 is SVGIG (reference sequence). The CDR3 loop reads CAWALAGCRNQPQHF. As DNA, the CDR3 is TGTGCCTGGGCCCTCGCGGGATGCCGCAATCAGCCCCAGCATTTT.

Worth noting for this clonotype: The junction departs from the called germline gene at one end, perhaps through a read error. The chain joins TRBV4-3 to TRBJ2-1; D possibly corresponds to TRBD1 (6 bases). Germline CDR1 reads LGHNA; CDR2 reads YSLEER. The CDR3 runs 14 residues. CDR3 DNA: TGTGCTAGCAGCTTAGGGCACAGGGACAATGAGCAGTTCTTC. Residues: CASSLGHRDNEQFF.

For this clonotype: Compared with germline, one end of the junction differs, possibly owing to a read error. The V call is TRBV6-2 or TRBV6-3, the J call TRBJ1-5; the D gene is possibly TRBD1 (6 bases). This CDR3 is built from 15 residues. Germline CDR1 and CDR2: MNHEY and SVGEGT. The CDR3 DNA reads TGTGCCAGCAGTTTGGACAGTTTTAGTAATCGGCCCCAGCATTTT. Residues: CASSLDSFSNRPQHF.

Comment on this clonotype: The conserved phenylalanine or tryptophan normally closing the CDR3 is absent here, so this likely arose from a read error. V usage is TRBV5-4 and J usage is TRBJ2-7; perhaps D is TRBD1 or TRBD2 (5 bases each). Germline V gene data show CDR1 as SGHNT and CDR2 as YYREEE (reference sequence). This CDR3 is 14 amino acids long. V was pared by 5 bases and J by 5 bases, with 17 bases between. Here the CDR3 reads CASSPRDPEDEQYS. In DNA form, the CDR3 reads TGTGCCAGCAGTCCACGGGACCCCGAAGACGAGCAGTACTCC.

This clonotype was observed at least ten times. V is TRBV4-2 and J is TRBJ2-1; the D is unclear. The V end was cut by 0 bases, the J end by 9 bases, with 9 bases between. Germline values: CDR1 LGHNA, CDR2 YNFKEQ. This CDR3 spans 13 amino acids. The CDR3 loop reads CASSQDLGREQFF. The CDR3 nucleotides read TGTGCCAGCAGCCAAGATCTAGGACGTGAGCAGTTCTTC.

This clonotype was seen a handful of times. The V gene is TRBV29-1, the J gene TRBJ2-1; 13 positions agree with TRBD2. The CDR3 is made up of 12 amino acids. The ends lost 7 bases at V and 13 bases at J; junction bases unmatched: 7. The germline V gene has CDR1 SQVTM and CDR2 ANQGSEA. CDR3 coding DNA: TGCAGCGCGGGAGGGACTAGCGGGAACCAGTTCTTC. This encodes CSAGGTSGNQFF.

With regard to this clonotype: A clone one base away is much larger, so this may be a read error. CDR3 residues: CASTSTWGGDQPQHF. The CDR3 nucleotides read TGTGCCAGCACCTCTACTTGGGGGGGCGATCAGCCCCAGCATTTT. This chain links TRBV5-6 with TRBJ1-5; maybe TRBD1 (6 bases). The germline gives CDR1 SGHDT, CDR2 YYEEEE. The V end was cut by 6 bases, the J end by 5 bases, with 18 bases between. This CDR3 is built from 15 residues.

As for this clonotype: Without the conserved terminal phenylalanine or tryptophan, this CDR3 likely stems from a read error. The V gene is TRBV7-8, the J gene TRBJ2-1; perhaps TRBD2 as D (5 bases). This CDR3 is built from 18 residues. Germline-derived CDR1 and CDR2 are SGHVS and FQNEAQ. The CDR3 is CTSSPLGDSAVFYNEQFI. CDR3 nucleotide sequence: TGTACCAGCAGCCCGCTTGGAGACTCAGCGGTCTTCTACAATGAGCAGTTCATC.

This clonotype has ten or more counts. The chain combines TRBV11-3 with TRBJ2-4, with D possibly matching TRBD2 (5 bases). Looked up from germline, CDR1 is SGHNT and CDR2 is YENEEA. CDR3 size: 15 residues. V gave up 3 bases and J gave up 2 bases, with 11 bases separating them. CDR3 bases: TGTGCCAGCAGCTTCGGGGTGATAACCAAAAACATTCAGTACTTC. It specifies CASSFGVITKNIQYF.

In regard to this clonotype: The germline gene is not matched at one end of the junction; a read error may be the cause. The chain is built from TRBV4-2 and TRBJ2-7, with 12 bases that match TRBD2. The germline CDR1 and CDR2 sequences are LGHNA and YNFKEQ. CDR3 length: 21 amino acids. The chain's CDR3 is CASSQVSLAGGLLLSSYAQYF. The CDR3 nucleotides are TGTGCCAGCAGCCAAGTCTCCCTAGCGGGAGGGCTATTGCTAAGCTCCTACGCGCAGTACTTC.

The chain links TRBV29-1 to TRBJ2-2; TRBD2 is a possible D gene (5 bases). From germline, CDR1 is SQVTM and CDR2 ANQGSEA. This CDR3 contains 12 residues. The CDR3 reads CSGGGGAGELFF. DNA for the CDR3: TGCAGTGGAGGCGGTGGCGCGGGGGAGCTGTTTTTT.

Details on this clonotype: The CDR3 carries no conserved terminal phenylalanine or tryptophan, so it likely arises from a read error. The chain uses TRBV4-1 and TRBJ1-1, with D perhaps TRBD1 (6 bases). CDR1 is MGHRA and CDR2 is YSYEKL in the germline V gene. The CDR3 has 14 residues. The CDR3 sequence is CASSQGSGNTEAFL. CDR3 DNA: TGCGCTAGCAGCCAGGGGTCAGGGAACACTGAAGCTTTCCTT.

This clonotype was observed at least ten times. The rearrangement links TRBV4-2 to TRBJ2-7; 9 bases agree with TRBD1. V lost 4 bases and J lost 1; bases outside the gene matches: 2. CDR1 LGHNA and CDR2 YNFKEQ come from the germline V gene. The CDR3 length is 14 residues. CDR3 loop: CASSPGTGSYEQYF. The CDR3, as DNA: TGTGCCAGCAGCCCGGGGACAGGGTCCTACGAGCAGTACTTC.

Notes on this clonotype: At one boundary the junction diverges from the germline segment, which might be a read error. The chain uses TRBV6-2 or TRBV6-3 and TRBJ1-5; no firm D call. The CDR3 is 13 amino acids. Germline V gene sequence: CDR1 MNHEY, CDR2 SVGEGT. The CDR3 is CARSYRAEQPQHF. The CDR3 DNA follows: TGTGCCAGAAGTTACCGGGCCGAGCAGCCCCAGCATTTT.

Points on this clonotype: A clone one base away is much larger, so this may be a read error. The CDR3 nucleotides are TGTGACAGCAGTTTACCAGCGGGAGGAAATGAGCAGTTCTTC. Amino acid sequence: CDSSLPAGGNEQFF. The rearrangement links TRBV12-3 or TRBV12-4 to TRBJ2-1, with TRBD2 matching over 9 bases. The CDR3 covers 14 residues.

The chain carries TRBV11-2 and TRBJ2-7; possibly TRBD1 for D (5 bases). The length of the CDR3 is 15 residues. Germline assignment: CDR1 SGHAT and CDR2 FQNNGV. Trimming cost V 5 bases and J 0 bases, with 14 bases left between them. CDR3 region: CASSLGVDRSYEQYF. The CDR3 DNA sequence: TGTGCCAGCAGCCTAGGGGTAGACCGCTCCTACGAGCAGTACTTC.

About this clonotype itself: It may be a read error: a sequence one base away is much more abundant. This chain's CDR3 is CASKGAGYEQYF. For the CDR3, the DNA is TGTGCCAGCAAGGGCGCTGGGTACGAGCAGTACTTC. This chain uses TRBV7-9 with TRBJ2-7; D ambiguous. With 7 bases removed from V and 4 bases from J, the gap between germline ends came to 11 bases. The CDR3 loop spans 12 amino acids. The germline gives CDR1 SEHNR, CDR2 FQNEAQ (reference sequence).

This clonotype was seen once. One junction end does not reproduce the germline sequence, and a read error may be involved. The genes are TRBV9 and TRBJ2-3; TRBD2 aligns across 8 bases. The V gene's germline CDR1 is SGDLS and CDR2 YYNGEE. The CDR3 runs to 15 residues. This CDR3 reads CASRVEAGVADTQYF. The CDR3 DNA sequence: TGTGCCAGCAGAGTAGAAGCGGGAGTCGCAGATACGCAGTATTTT.

A remark on this clonotype: At one end the junction does not follow the germline gene, possibly because of a read error. The rearrangement links TRBV10-2 to TRBJ2-7; D remains unclear. Germline loops: CDR1 WSHSY, CDR2 SAAADI. CDR3 size: 15 residues. DNA for the CDR3: TGCGCCAGCAGTGAACGCGCAAGCCCCTCCTACGAGCAATACTTC. Translation: CASSERASPSYEQYF.